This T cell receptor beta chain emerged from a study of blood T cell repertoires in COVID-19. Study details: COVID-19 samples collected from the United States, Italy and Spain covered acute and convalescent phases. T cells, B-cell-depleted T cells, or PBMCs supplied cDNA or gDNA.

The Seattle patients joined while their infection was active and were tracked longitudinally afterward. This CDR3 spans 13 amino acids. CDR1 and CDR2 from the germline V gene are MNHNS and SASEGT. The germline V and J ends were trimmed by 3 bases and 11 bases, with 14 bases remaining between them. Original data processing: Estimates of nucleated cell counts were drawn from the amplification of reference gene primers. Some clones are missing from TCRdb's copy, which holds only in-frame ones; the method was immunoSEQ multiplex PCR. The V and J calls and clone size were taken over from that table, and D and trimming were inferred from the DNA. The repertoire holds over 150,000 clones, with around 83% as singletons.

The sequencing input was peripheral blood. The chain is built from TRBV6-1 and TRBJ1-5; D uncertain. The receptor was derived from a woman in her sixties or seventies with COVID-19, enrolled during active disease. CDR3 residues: CASSDLDGLAQHF. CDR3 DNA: TGTGCCAGCAGTGACCTCGACGGCCTAGCCCAGCATTTT.